These 2 T cell receptor beta chains share one sample of origin, sequenced in a study of blood T cell repertoires in COVID-19. The repertoire was sequenced with immunoSEQ multiplex PCR; TCRdb's copy has only in-frame clones and lacks some. The top ten hold approximately 3.1% of the sample, which has 95,000 or so clones, approximately 88% seen once. Sample: peripheral blood. These TCRs come from a woman in her sixties or seventies with acute or convalescent COVID-19.

This clone was seen a handful of times. The chain carries TRBV2 and TRBJ2-1; D is possibly TRBD1 (6 bases). Looked up from germline, CDR1 is SNHLY and CDR2 is FYNNEI. CDR3 length equals 12 residues. Trimming pared 4 bases from V and 7 bases from J, leaving 8 bases between. The chain's CDR3 is CASSGGGNEQFF. CDR3 bases: TGTGCCAGCAGTGGAGGGGGAAATGAGCAGTTCTTC.

The chain couples TRBV11-2 to TRBJ2-7; 8 bases are a match to TRBD1. The CDR3 totals 15 residues. Trimming took 2 bases from V and 3 from J; bases not matched to a gene: 6. Germline V gene sequence: CDR1 SGHAT, CDR2 FQNNGV. CDR3 DNA sequence: TGTGCCAGCAGCTTAAGTAGGGACAGGATCTACGAGCAGTACTTC. Residues: CASSLSRDRIYEQYF.